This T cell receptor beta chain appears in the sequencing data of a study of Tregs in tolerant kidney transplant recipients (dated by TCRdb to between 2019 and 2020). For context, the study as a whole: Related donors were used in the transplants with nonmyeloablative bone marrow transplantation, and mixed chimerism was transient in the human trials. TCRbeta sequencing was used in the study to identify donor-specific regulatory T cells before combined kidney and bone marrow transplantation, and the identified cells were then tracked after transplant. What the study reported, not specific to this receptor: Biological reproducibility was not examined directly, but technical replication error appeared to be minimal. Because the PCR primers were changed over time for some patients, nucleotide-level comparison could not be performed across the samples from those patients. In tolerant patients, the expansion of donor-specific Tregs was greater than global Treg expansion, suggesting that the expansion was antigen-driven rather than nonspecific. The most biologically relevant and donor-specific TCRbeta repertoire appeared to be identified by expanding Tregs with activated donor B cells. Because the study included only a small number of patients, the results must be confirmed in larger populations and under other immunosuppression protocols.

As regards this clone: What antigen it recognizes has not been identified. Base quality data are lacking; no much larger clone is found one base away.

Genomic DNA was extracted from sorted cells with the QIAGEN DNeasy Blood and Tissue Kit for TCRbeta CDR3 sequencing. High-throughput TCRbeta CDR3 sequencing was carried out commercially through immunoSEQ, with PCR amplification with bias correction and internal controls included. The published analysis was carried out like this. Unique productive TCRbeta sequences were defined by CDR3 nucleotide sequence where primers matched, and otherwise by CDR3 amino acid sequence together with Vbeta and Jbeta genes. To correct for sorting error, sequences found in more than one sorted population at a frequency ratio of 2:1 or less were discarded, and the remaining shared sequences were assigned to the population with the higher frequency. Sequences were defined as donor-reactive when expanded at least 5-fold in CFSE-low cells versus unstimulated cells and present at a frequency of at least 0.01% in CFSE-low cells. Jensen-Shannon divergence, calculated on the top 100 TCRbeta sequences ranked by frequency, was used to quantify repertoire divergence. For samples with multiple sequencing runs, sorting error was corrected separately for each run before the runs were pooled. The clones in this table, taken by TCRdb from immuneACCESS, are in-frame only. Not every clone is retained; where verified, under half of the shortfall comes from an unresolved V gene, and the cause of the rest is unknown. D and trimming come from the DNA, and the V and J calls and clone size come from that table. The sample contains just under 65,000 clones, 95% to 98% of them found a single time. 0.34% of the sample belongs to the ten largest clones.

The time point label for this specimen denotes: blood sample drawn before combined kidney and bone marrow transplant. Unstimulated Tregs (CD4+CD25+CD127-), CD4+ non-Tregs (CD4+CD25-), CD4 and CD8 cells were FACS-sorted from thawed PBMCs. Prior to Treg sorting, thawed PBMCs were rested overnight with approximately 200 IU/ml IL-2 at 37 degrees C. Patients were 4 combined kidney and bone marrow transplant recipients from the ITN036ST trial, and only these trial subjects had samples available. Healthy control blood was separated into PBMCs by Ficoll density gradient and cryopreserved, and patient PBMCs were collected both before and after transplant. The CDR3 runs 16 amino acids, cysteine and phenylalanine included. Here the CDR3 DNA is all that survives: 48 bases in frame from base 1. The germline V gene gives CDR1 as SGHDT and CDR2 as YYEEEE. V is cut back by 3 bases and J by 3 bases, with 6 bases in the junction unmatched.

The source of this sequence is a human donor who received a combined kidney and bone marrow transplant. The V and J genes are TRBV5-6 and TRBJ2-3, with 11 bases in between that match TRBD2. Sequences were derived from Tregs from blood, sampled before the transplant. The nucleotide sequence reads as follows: TGTGCCAGCAGCTCTTTAACTAGCGGGAGTACAGATACGCAGTATTTT. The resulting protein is CASSSLTSGSTDTQYF.